The rows below give T cell receptor beta chains drawn from one sample of a study of cytomegalovirus exposure and HLA in healthy donors. Some clones are missing from TCRdb's copy, which holds only in-frame ones; the method was immunoSEQ multiplex PCR. The sample lists around 130,000 clones; roughly 70% were seen once. Sample: PBMCs. Receptors were obtained from a woman in her forties in good health and CMV-seropositive. Both conserved end residues are part of each CDR3. The D gene is left open where the match is weak. Rows may omit the clone size; those that give it use once, few, many or a size class.

>TRBJ2-7|once|TRBD1|TRBV5-6
CASSLDRVLLYF
TGTGCCAGCAGCCTCGACAGGGTTTTGCTGTACTTC
>TRBJ2-7|-|-|TRBV7-2
CASSQVRGVYEQYF
TGTGCCAGCAGCCAAGTGCGCGGAGTCTACGAGCAGTACTTC
>TRBJ2-7|-|-|TRBV7-2
CASSLASVAEQYF
TGTGCCAGCAGCTTAGCTAGCGTTGCCGAGCAGTACTTC
>TRBJ1-2|few|TRBD1|TRBV30
CAWRPPGQGYGYTF
TGTGCCTGGAGACCACCGGGACAGGGCTATGGCTACACCTTC
>TRBJ2-4|-|-|TRBV7-9
CASSRQGANGQNIQYF
TGTGCCAGCAGCCGCCAAGGGGCAAACGGTCAAAACATTCAGTACTTC
>TRBJ1-3|-|-|TRBV6-5
CASSYSLRSSGNTIYF
TGTGCCAGCAGTTACTCGCTCCGGAGCTCTGGAAACACCATATATTTT
>TRBJ1-4|-|-|TRBV15
CATSRGGIDGEKLFF
TGTGCCACCAGCAGAGGGGGCATAGATGGGGAAAAACTGTTTTTT
>TRBJ1-4|-|TRBD1|TRBV19
CASSTGTGGRPNEKLFF
TGTGCCAGTAGTACCGGGACAGGGGGGAGGCCTAATGAAAAACTGTTTTTT
>TRBJ1-6|-|-|TRBV2
CASKMGSSYNSPLHF
TGTGCCAGCAAAATGGGGAGCTCCTATAATTCACCCCTCCACTTT
>TRBJ2-1|-|-|TRBV5-1
CASSWGPTSNEQFF
TGCGCCAGCAGCTGGGGGCCCACGAGCAATGAGCAGTTCTTC
>TRBJ1-1|-|-|TRBV7-9
CASSPHSRDPQVPEAFF
TGTGCCAGCAGCCCCCACTCCAGGGATCCCCAGGTGCCTGAAGCTTTCTTT
>TRBJ2-3|-|TRBD2|TRBV27
CASSLVHSGMGTDTQYF
TGTGCCAGCAGTTTAGTCCATAGCGGGATGGGCACAGATACGCAGTATTTT
>TRBJ1-1|-|-|TRBV28
CASSYEGLMNTEAFF
TGTGCCAGCAGTTACGAGGGCCTAATGAACACTGAAGCTTTCTTT
>TRBJ2-7|-|TRBD1|TRBV4-3
CASSQKGTGTGGNEQYF
TGCGCCAGCAGCCAAAAGGGGACCGGGACAGGGGGCAACGAGCAGTACTTC
>TRBJ2-1|-|TRBD2|TRBV4-3
CASSQEEGGYNEQFF
TGCGCCAGCAGCCAAGAGGAGGGAGGGTACAATGAGCAGTTCTTC
>TRBJ1-1|-|-|TRBV30
CAWSPNKGGWNTEAFF
TGTGCCTGGAGCCCCAACAAGGGCGGGTGGAACACTGAAGCTTTCTTT
>TRBJ1-2|-|TRBD1|TRBV7-3
CASSPGTGFRDGYTF
TGTGCCAGCAGCCCCGGGACAGGGTTTAGGGATGGCTACACCTTC
>TRBJ2-2|-|-|TRBV7-2
CASSTGHPILGELFF
TGTGCCAGCAGCACGGGACACCCCATTCTCGGGGAGCTGTTTTTT
>TRBJ2-7|-|-|TRBV7-2
CASSLSRAEQYF
TGTGCCAGCAGCTTATCCCGAGCTGAGCAGTACTTC
>TRBJ2-5|-|TRBD2|TRBV5-1
CASSPLAGANLETQYF
TGCGCCAGCAGCCCACTAGCGGGGGCGAACCTCGAGACCCAGTACTTC
>TRBJ1-2|-|TRBD1|TRBV29-1
CSVEGTGGSGYTF
TGCAGCGTTGAGGGGACAGGGGGCTCTGGCTACACCTTC
>TRBJ2-7|-|-|TRBV4-3
CASSQAPGHFYEQYF
TGCGCCAGCAGCCAAGCTCCGGGACATTTTTACGAGCAGTACTTC
>TRBJ1-1|-|-|TRBV29-1
CSVDLGGLGTEAFF
TGCAGCGTTGATTTAGGGGGTTTGGGCACTGAAGCTTTCTTT
>TRBJ1-2|-|-|TRBV7-2
CASSLGTREDGYTF
TGTGCCAGCAGCTTAGGGACCAGGGAGGACGGCTACACCTTC
>TRBJ1-1|-|TRBD1|TRBV20-1
CSAPSDRGAFF
TGCAGTGCTCCCTCGGACAGGGGAGCTTTCTTT
>TRBJ1-1|-|TRBD1|TRBV30
CAIQDRDRGGMNTEAFF
TGTGCCATCCAAGACCGGGACAGGGGGGGGATGAACACTGAAGCTTTCTTT
>TRBJ2-2|few|TRBD1|TRBV18
CASRQGAVGELFF
TGTGCCAGCAGACAGGGGGCTGTCGGGGAGCTGTTTTTT
>TRBJ2-7|-|-|TRBV30
CAWSVPDSYYEQYF
TGTGCCTGGAGTGTACCGGACAGCTACTACGAGCAGTACTTC
>TRBJ1-3|-|-|TRBV29-1
CSAIFGGGNTIYF
TGCAGCGCCATTTTCGGAGGAGGAAACACCATATATTTT
>TRBJ1-3|medium-sized|-|TRBV14
CASSQAAGGGNTIYF
TGTGCCAGCAGCCAAGCGGCCGGGGGTGGAAACACCATATATTTT
>TRBJ1-1|-|TRBD1|TRBV9
CASSPRDRYMEAFF
TGTGCCAGCAGCCCTCGGGACAGGTATATGGAAGCTTTCTTT
>TRBJ1-1|-|-|TRBV6-5
CASSQGWNTEAFF
TGTGCCAGCTCCCAGGGCTGGAACACTGAAGCTTTCTTT
>TRBJ1-4|-|-|TRBV5-1
CASSVSTEKNEKLFF
TGCGCCAGCAGCGTCTCGACAGAAAAAAATGAAAAACTGTTTTTT
>TRBJ2-6|-|-|TRBV6-1
CASSEDRQRLFSGANVLTF
TGTGCCAGCAGTGAAGATCGGCAGAGGCTTTTCTCTGGGGCCAACGTCCTGACTTTC
>TRBJ1-2|-|-|TRBV10-3
CAISEPRGRVDYGYTF
TGTGCCATCAGTGAGCCGCGGGGGCGGGTGGACTATGGCTACACCTTC
>TRBJ2-5|once|TRBD2|TRBV5-6
CASSLYGTSLQETQYF
TGTGCCAGCAGCTTATATGGGACTAGCCTTCAAGAGACCCAGTACTTC
>TRBJ2-7|-|-|TRBV28
CASSLLSTVYGQYF
TGTGCCAGCAGTCTACTCAGTACAGTATACGGGCAGTACTTC
>TRBJ1-3|-|-|TRBV7-2
CASSLLGGLVGNTIYF
TGTGCCAGCAGCCTACTCGGGGGGTTAGTAGGAAACACCATATATTTT
>TRBJ1-2|-|-|TRBV6-6
CASRVGQRANYGYTF
TGTGCCAGCAGGGTAGGACAGAGGGCTAACTATGGCTACACCTTC
>TRBJ1-2|-|-|TRBV4-3
CASSQGARGDYGYTF
TGCGCCAGCAGCCAAGGAGCCCGGGGGGACTATGGCTACACCTTC
>TRBJ2-5|-|TRBD2|TRBV7-2
CASSLGLGETQYF
TGTGCCAGCAGCTTGGGACTAGGTGAGACCCAGTACTTC
>TRBJ2-7|-|TRBD2|TRBV5-1
CASSQTSGGPQEQYF
TGCGCCAGCAGCCAGACTAGCGGGGGACCACAGGAGCAGTACTTC
>TRBJ2-3|-|TRBD2|TRBV9
CASSVVERGVVDTQYF
TGTGCCAGCAGCGTAGTGGAACGGGGGGTTGTAGATACGCAGTATTTT
>TRBJ2-7|-|-|TRBV5-8
CASSLAEMLGYEQYF
TGTGCCAGCAGCTTGGCGGAGATGCTGGGCTACGAGCAGTACTTC
>TRBJ2-5|-|TRBD2|TRBV28
CASSLTSGSWETQYF
TGTGCCAGCAGTTTAACTAGCGGGAGCTGGGAGACCCAGTACTTC
>TRBJ1-2|-|-|TRBV7-9
CASSLLEGSYTF
TGTGCCAGCAGCCTTCTGGAGGGAAGCTACACCTTC
>TRBJ1-6|few|-|TRBV7-2
CASSLDTYNSPLHF
TGTGCCAGCAGCTTAGATACCTATAATTCACCCCTCCACTTT
>TRBJ2-3|-|-|TRBV29-1
CSVEEEQADTDTQYF
TGCAGCGTTGAAGAGGAACAGGCTGACACAGATACGCAGTATTTT